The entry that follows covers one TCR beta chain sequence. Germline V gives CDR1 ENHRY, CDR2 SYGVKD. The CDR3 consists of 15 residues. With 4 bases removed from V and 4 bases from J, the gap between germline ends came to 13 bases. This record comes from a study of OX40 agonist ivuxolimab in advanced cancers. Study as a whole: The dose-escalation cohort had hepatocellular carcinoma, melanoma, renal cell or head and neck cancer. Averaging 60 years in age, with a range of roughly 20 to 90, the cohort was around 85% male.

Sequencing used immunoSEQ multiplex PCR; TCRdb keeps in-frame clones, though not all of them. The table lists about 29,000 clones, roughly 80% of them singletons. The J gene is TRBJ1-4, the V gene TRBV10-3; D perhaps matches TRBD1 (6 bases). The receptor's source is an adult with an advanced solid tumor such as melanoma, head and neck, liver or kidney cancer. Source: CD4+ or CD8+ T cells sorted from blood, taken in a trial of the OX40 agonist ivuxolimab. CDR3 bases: TGTGCCATCAGTGTTTCAGGGGCTCTTAATGAAAAACTGTTTTTT. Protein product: CAISVSGALNEKLFF.